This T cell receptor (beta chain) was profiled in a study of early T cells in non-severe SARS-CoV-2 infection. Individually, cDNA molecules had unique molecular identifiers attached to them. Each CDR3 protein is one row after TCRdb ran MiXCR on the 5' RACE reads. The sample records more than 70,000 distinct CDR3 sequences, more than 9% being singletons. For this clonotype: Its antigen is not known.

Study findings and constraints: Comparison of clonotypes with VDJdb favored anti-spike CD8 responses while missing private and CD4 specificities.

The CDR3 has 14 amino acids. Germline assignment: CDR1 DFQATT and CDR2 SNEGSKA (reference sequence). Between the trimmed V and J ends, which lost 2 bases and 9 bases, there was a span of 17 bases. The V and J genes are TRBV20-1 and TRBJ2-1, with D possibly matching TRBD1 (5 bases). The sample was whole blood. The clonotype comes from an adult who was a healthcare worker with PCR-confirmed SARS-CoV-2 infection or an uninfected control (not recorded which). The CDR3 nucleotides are TGCAGTGCTAGACGTCACGGCACGGACACTGAGCAGTTCTTC. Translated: CSARRHGTDTEQFF.